This T cell receptor (beta chain) is drawn from a study of neurological immune-mediated disorders. The cDNA was generated through 5'RACE incorporating 10-nucleotide random UMIs. TCRdb re-called the 5' RACE reads through MiXCR, storing one row per CDR3 protein. The sample consists of about 62,000 distinct CDR3 sequences, roughly 3.5% of them appearing once. Study results and caveats: The multiple sclerosis repertoire cluster was not associated with any clinical or MRI feature, with the authors stating that larger cohorts are needed. The expanded clones of different subjects shared no CDR3 amino acid sequences (suggesting private repertoires in all groups).

This clonotype was counted many times. Its specificity is unknown. CDR1 is SGHDT, CDR2 YYEEEE, per germline. CDR3 length: 15 amino acids. Germline trimming cut 3 bases from V and 4 bases from J; bases unmatched to any gene: 8. This TCR was recovered from a woman in her forties or fifties with multiple sclerosis. What was sequenced was PBMCs. V usage is TRBV5-6 and J usage is TRBJ2-3; TRBD1 aligns across 7 bases. DNA for the CDR3: TGTGCCAGCAGCTCGTTCCAGGGGGTTGCAGATACGCAGTATTTT. Protein product: CASSSFQGVADTQYF.